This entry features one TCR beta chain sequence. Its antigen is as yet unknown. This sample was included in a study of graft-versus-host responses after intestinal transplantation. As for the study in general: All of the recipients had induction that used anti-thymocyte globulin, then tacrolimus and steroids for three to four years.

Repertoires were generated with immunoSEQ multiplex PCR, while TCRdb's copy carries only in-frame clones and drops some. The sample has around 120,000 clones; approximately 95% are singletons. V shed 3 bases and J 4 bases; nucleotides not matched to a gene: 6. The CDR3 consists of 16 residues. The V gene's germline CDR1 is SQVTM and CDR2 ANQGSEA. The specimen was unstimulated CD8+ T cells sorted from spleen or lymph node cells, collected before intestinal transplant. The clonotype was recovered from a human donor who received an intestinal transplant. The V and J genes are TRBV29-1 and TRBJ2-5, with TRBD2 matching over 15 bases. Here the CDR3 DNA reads TGCAGCGTTGACTCACCGGGACTAGCGGGAGGAGAGACCCAGTACTTC. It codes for CSVDSPGLAGGETQYF. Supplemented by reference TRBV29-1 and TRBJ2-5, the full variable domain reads SAVISQKPSRDICQRGTSLTIQCQVDSQVTMMFWYRQQPGQSLTLIATANQGSEATYESGFVIDKFPISRPNLTFSTLTVSNMSPEDSSIYLCSVDSPGLAGGETQYFGPGTRLLVL.